Listed here are 6 T cell receptor beta chains from one sample, sequenced in a study of blood T cell repertoires in COVID-19 (dated by TCRdb to the early 2020s). Library preparation used the immunoSEQ multiplex PCR assay. In its TCRdb copy, this immuneACCESS table keeps in-frame sequences only and misses some clones. Where compared with another copy, unresolved V genes explain less than half of these, and the others have no known cause. The sample has a few hundred thousand clones on record, around 87% of them singletons. 3.5% to 4% of the sample lies in the top ten. The specimen sequenced was peripheral blood. The receptors come from a man aged 18 to 35 with active or convalescent COVID-19.

This rearrangement joins TRBV6-1 to TRBJ2-7, with no clear D. Germline V gene lookup returns CDR1 MNHNS and CDR2 SASEGT. The CDR3 loop spans 13 amino acids. Trimming stripped 2 bases from V and 2 bases from J, with 7 bases between. CDR3 protein: CASSERAPYEQYF. The DNA for the CDR3 is TGTGCCAGCAGTGAAAGAGCCCCCTACGAGCAGTACTTC.

The rearrangement links TRBV2 to TRBJ2-3; 8 bases line up with TRBD1. Germline loops: CDR1 SNHLY, CDR2 FYNNEI. J lost 0 bases, V lost 8 bases, and 4 bases had no gene match. The CDR3 totals 14 residues. Here the CDR3 DNA reads TGTGCCAGCTTAGACAGGGGTAGCACAGATACGCAGTATTTT. Amino acid sequence: CASLDRGSTDTQYF.

The chain employs TRBV19 and TRBJ1-2; 9 nucleotides line up with TRBD1. The CDR3 totals 14 residues. Germline CDR1 and CDR2: LNHDA and SQIVND (reference sequence). With V trimmed by 7 bases and J by 4 bases, 7 bases remained unmatched. CDR3 in DNA: TGTGCCAGTAAAAGAGACAGGGGGTTCTATGGCTACACCTTC. Its translation: CASKRDRGFYGYTF.

The CDR3: CASSLEGRQEAYEQYF. In DNA form, the CDR3 reads TGCGCCAGCAGCCTTGAGGGAAGACAGGAGGCCTACGAGCAGTACTTC. This chain joins TRBV4-1 and TRBJ2-7; D is possibly TRBD1 (6 bases). Trimming left V 4 bases short and J 2 bases short, with 18 bases between. Germline-derived CDR1 and CDR2 are MGHRA and YSYEKL. The CDR3 loop spans 16 amino acids.

The V call is TRBV3-1 (or the pseudogene TRBV3-2), the J call TRBJ2-1, with TRBD1 as a possible D gene (5 bases). This CDR3 is 16 amino acids long. Germline loops: CDR1 LGHDT, CDR2 YNNKEL (reference sequence). With 3 bases removed from V and 4 bases from J, the gap between germline ends came to 16 bases. CDR3 residues: CASSHGNRGSYNEQFF. The CDR3, as DNA: TGTGCCAGCAGCCACGGTAATAGGGGATCTTACAATGAGCAGTTCTTC.

The rearrangement uses TRBV19 and TRBJ2-4, with D possibly TRBD2 on 6 matching bases. This CDR3 has 16 amino acids. V lost 5 bases to trimming and J lost 2 bases, with 16 bases between them. In germline, CDR1 is LNHDA, CDR2 SQIVND (reference sequence). This CDR3 reads CASSRGGVHSKNIQYF. In DNA form, the CDR3 reads TGTGCCAGTAGTCGCGGCGGGGTACACTCCAAAAACATTCAGTACTTC.